Many counts were recorded for the clone carrying this T cell receptor beta chain. Its antigen is not identified. The data originate from a study of read filtering for tumor transcriptome and immune sequencing. Study-wide context: Patients were 17 male and about 15 female, mean age approximately 70 years, range 47 to 80. Per sample, TCR-region reads ranged about 4 to 11 million by IR-seq, roughly 85 to 1273 by RNA-seq.

Overall study findings and caveats: IR-seq and RNA-seq agreed better without single-read clonotypes.

Germline V lookup: CDR1 MDHEN, CDR2 SYDVKM. V shed 5 bases and J shed 2 bases, with 13 bases lying between them. The CDR3 is made up of 14 amino acids. This library used approximately 390 ng RNA and molecular barcoded adaptors spanning alpha/delta and beta/gamma chains. Each CDR3 protein gets one entry after TCRdb re-called the reads with MiXCR. The sample consists of roughly 82,000 distinct CDR3 sequences, 9% to 15% of them appearing once. What was sequenced was a population of CD138-negative cells sorted from bone marrow. V is TRBV28 and J is TRBJ2-7; the D is unclear. The origin of this receptor is a donor aged 40 or older with multiple myeloma. CDR3 amino acids: CASSIVDAAYEQYF. CDR3 in DNA: TGTGCCAGCAGTATAGTAGACGCCGCCTACGAGCAGTACTTC.